A single sample gave rise to the 14 T cell receptor beta chains below, sequenced in a study of cytotoxic CD8 clonotypes in ibrutinib-treated CLL. Generated by immunoSEQ multiplex PCR, the TCRdb table keeps only in-frame clones and is missing some. In the table there are some 200,000 clones, roughly 79% of which are singletons. This specimen consisted of PBMCs, obtained after 12 months of ibrutinib treatment. The source of these receptors is a human donor with chronic lymphocytic leukemia.

V gene TRBV18 combines with J gene TRBJ2-5; no firm D call. V gave up 1 base and J gave up 5 bases, with 5 bases separating them. The CDR3 sequence is 12 residues long. Germline V lookup: CDR1 KGHSH, CDR2 LQKENI. The CDR3 region has the DNA TGTGCCAGCTCACCACTTTCCGAGACCCAGTACTTC. As protein: CASSPLSETQYF.

V and J are TRBV6-1 and TRBJ1-1; D call uncertain. V lost 7 bases and J lost 3, with 12 bases in between. CDR1 is MNHNS and CDR2 is SASEGT in the germline V gene. CDR3 length: 13 residues. CDR3 DNA sequence: TGTGCCAGCACCGTATTGGCGGACACTGAAGCTTTCTTT. It translates to CASTVLADTEAFF.

This clone was found once. This chain joins TRBV18 and TRBJ1-4; D is possibly TRBD1 (5 bases). Per germline, CDR1 KGHSH and CDR2 LQKENI. CDR3 length equals 18 residues. The ends were cut back, 3 bases at V and 7 bases at J, with 24 bases in the middle. Here the CDR3 reads CASSPTGTATQPGEKLFF. The DNA of the CDR3 is TGTGCCAGCTCACCCACCGGGACGGCGACACAACCTGGTGAAAAACTGTTTTTT.

The chain joins TRBV10-3 to TRBJ2-1; 7 bases are a match to TRBD1. The V and J ends lost 10 bases and 6 bases, in that order; junction bases with no gene match: 9. The CDR3 spans 13 residues. CDR1 is ENHRY and CDR2 is SYGVKD in the germline V gene. The CDR3 coding sequence is TGTGCCACCCAGAGGGGGCAGGTCAATGAGCAGTTCTTC. Translated, it gives CATQRGQVNEQFF.

This chain uses TRBV2 with TRBJ2-7; TRBD1 matches 10 bases. Germline V gene data show CDR1 as SNHLY and CDR2 as FYNNEI. The CDR3 extends over 14 amino acids. Germline trimming cut 4 bases from V and 6 bases from J; bases unmatched to any gene: 6. The CDR3, as DNA: TGTGCCAGCAGTGCGGGGACAGGGGAGGGCGAGCAGTACTTC. Its translation: CASSAGTGEGEQYF.

The V gene is TRBV5-8, the J gene TRBJ2-2, with 12 bases matching TRBD2. The CDR3 is 19 residues long. Germline loops: CDR1 SGHTS, CDR2 YDEGEE. J lost 3 bases, V lost 3 bases, and 12 bases had no gene match. CDR3 coding DNA: TGTGCCAGCAGCTCAACCAGTCTAGCGGGAGGGTCCTACACCGGGGAGCTGTTTTTT. Protein: CASSSTSLAGGSYTGELFF.

The rearrangement links TRBV28 to TRBJ2-7, with 16 bases lining up with TRBD2. Germline CDR1 reads MDHEN; CDR2 reads SYDVKM. J was trimmed by 3 bases and V by 11 bases; bases with no gene match: 4. The CDR3 has 14 amino acids. CDR3 DNA: TGTGCCGCGGGGACTAGCGGGAGGGGCTACGAGCAGTACTTC. The encoded protein is CAAGTSGRGYEQYF.

There are a few counts of this clone. The V call is TRBV7-8, the J call TRBJ2-1; no reliable D call. The CDR3 contains 15 residues. The V end was cut by 4 bases, the J end by 5 bases, with 15 bases between. Germline V lookup: CDR1 SGHVS, CDR2 FQNEAQ. CDR3 sequence (DNA): TGTGCCAGCAGCTCTACCCTAGACGTCCACAATGAGCAGTTCTTC. Translation: CASSSTLDVHNEQFF. The whole variable domain, remainder taken from reference TRBV7-8 and TRBJ2-1, is GAGVSQSPRYKVAKRGQDVALRCDPISGHVSLFWYQQALGQGPEFLTYFQNEAQLDKSGLPSDRFFAERPEGSVSTLKIQRTQQEDSAVYLCASSSTLDVHNEQFFGPGTRLTVL.

The genes are TRBV19 and TRBJ1-1; TRBD1 might be the D (6 bases). The CDR3 spans 13 residues. The germline V gene encodes CDR1 LNHDA and CDR2 SQIVND (reference sequence). V was clipped by 5 bases and J by 2 bases, with 9 bases between them. DNA of the CDR3: TGTGCCAGTAGTCTGGACAGTAACACTGAAGCTTTCTTT. It is translated as CASSLDSNTEAFF.

The chain employs TRBV4-1 and TRBJ1-1; 8 positions match TRBD1. V shed 3 bases and J 0 bases; nucleotides not matched to a gene: 3. The CDR3 totals 15 residues. Germline CDR1 and CDR2: MGHRA and YSYEKL. CDR3 region: CASSHRQGLNTEAFF. The CDR3 bases are TGCGCCAGCAGCCATCGACAGGGGTTGAACACTGAAGCTTTCTTT.

The genes are TRBV5-1 and TRBJ1-2, with D possibly matching TRBD1 (6 bases). Germline-derived CDR1 and CDR2 are SGHRS and YFSETQ. The CDR3 contains 14 residues. Trimming took 4 bases from V and 4 from J, leaving 14 bases between them. The CDR3: CASSIEAGVYGYTF. In DNA, the CDR3 is TGCGCCAGCAGCATAGAGGCAGGGGTCTATGGCTACACCTTC.

This chain connects TRBV10-3 to TRBJ1-6; D is uncertain. Between the trimmed V and J ends, which lost 4 bases and 7 bases, there was a span of 11 bases. The CDR3 is made up of 14 amino acids. Germline CDR1 ENHRY, CDR2 SYGVKD. DNA for the CDR3: TGTGCCATCAGTGTTGGTGAAAGCAATTCACCCCTCCACTTT. It specifies CAISVGESNSPLHF.

The V gene is TRBV10-3, the J gene TRBJ1-5, with 9 bases fitting TRBD1. The CDR3 length is 16 residues. Trimming at V came to 0 bases and at J to 4 bases, leaving 4 bases not matched to a gene. Germline V gives CDR1 ENHRY, CDR2 SYGVKD. In DNA, the CDR3 is TGTGCCATCAGTGAGTCTTACAGGGGGCAGAATCAGCCCCAGCATTTT. Protein: CAISESYRGQNQPQHF.

The chain recombines TRBV5-6 with TRBJ2-1, with 8 bases identical to TRBD2. There are 16 residues in the CDR3. CDR1 and CDR2 (germline): SGHDT, YYEEEE. V lost 2 bases, J lost 1 base, and 5 bases stayed unmatched. CDR3 bases: TGTGCCAGCAGCTTCAGCGGGAGTGGTTCCTACAATGAGCAGTTCTTC. This sequence encodes CASSFSGSGSYNEQFF. Full variable domain (rest looked up from reference TRBV5-6 and TRBJ2-1): DAGVTQSPTHLIKTRGQQVTLRCSPKSGHDTVSWYQQALGQGPQFIFQYYEEEERQRGNFPDRFSGHQFPNYSSELNVNALLLGDSALYLCASSFSGSGSYNEQFFGPGTRLTVL.